A selection of T cell receptor beta chains follows, all from one sample in a study of neurological immune-mediated disorders. TCRdb ran MiXCR on the 5' RACE reads and lists one entry per CDR3 protein. The repertoire has some 50,000 distinct CDR3 sequences, roughly 26% of them found once; the top ten carry roughly 25%. Sequences were obtained from PBMCs. The source is a woman between 65 and 79 years old in good health. Each CDR3 is given with its conserved first and last residue. D genes are given only for firm matches. For some rows the clone size is stated as once, few or many, or as a class when expanded; others skip it.

V,D,size,J,CDR3,DNA
TRBV20-1,.,many,TRBJ2-7,CSATPGSDYEQYF,TGCAGTGCAACCCCCGGATCCGATTACGAGCAGTACTTC
TRBV7-8,.,many,TRBJ2-6,CASSPPGLDLSGANVLTF,TGTGCCAGCAGCCCGCCCGGACTGGACCTCTCTGGGGCCAACGTCCTGACTTTC
TRBV20-1,.,many,TRBJ1-4,CSARRVANEKLFF,TGCAGTGCAAGACGTGTTGCTAATGAAAAACTGTTTTTT
TRBV15,.,many,TRBJ2-7,CATSRDQSGRRHYEQYF,TGTGCCACCAGCAGAGACCAGTCGGGACGGCGTCACTACGAGCAGTACTTC
TRBV11-2,.,.,TRBJ2-1,CASSLENWKREQFF,TGTGCCAGCAGCTTAGAAAACTGGAAACGGGAGCAGTTCTTC
TRBV29-1,.,many,TRBJ2-7,CSVKPGPGSYEQYF,TGCAGCGTCAAACCGGGACCGGGCTCCTACGAGCAGTACTTC
TRBV20-1,TRBD2,many,TRBJ2-5,CSARRPGLAGVETQYF,TGCAGTGCTAGACGACCGGGACTAGCGGGAGTAGAGACCCAGTACTTC
TRBV18,.,many,TRBJ1-3,CASSADARGNTIYF,TGTGCCAGCTCCGCGGACGCGAGGGGAAACACCATATATTTT
TRBV29-1,.,many,TRBJ2-1,CSVEGADRYNEQFF,TGCAGCGTTGAAGGTGCAGACCGTTACAATGAGCAGTTCTTC
TRBV12-3/TRBV12-4,.,.,TRBJ2-3,CASSPPGRSRDTQYF,TGTGCCAGCAGCCCTCCGGGACGGTCTAGGGATACGCAGTATTTT
TRBV5-1,.,many,TRBJ1-1,CASSFRGQNTEAFF,TGCGCCAGCAGCTTTCGCGGACAGAACACTGAAGCTTTCTTT
TRBV20-1,.,many,TRBJ2-5,CSARGSRVPNQETQYF,TGCAGTGCTAGAGGGAGCCGGGTCCCTAACCAAGAGACCCAGTACTTC
TRBV4-3,.,.,TRBJ1-3,CASSQELTSSSGNTIYF,TGCGCCAGCAGCCAAGAACTTACCAGCTCCTCTGGAAACACCATATATTTT
TRBV7-2,.,many,TRBJ2-5,CASSLIGETQYF,TGTGCCAGCAGCTTAATCGGAGAGACCCAGTACTTC
TRBV6-1,.,many,TRBJ1-2,CASRRPNTYGYTF,TGTGCCAGCCGCCGGCCCAATACCTATGGCTACACCTTC
TRBV12-3/TRBV12-4,.,.,TRBJ1-2,CASSFRGKANYGYTF,TGTGCCAGCAGTTTCCGGGGAAAGGCTAACTATGGCTACACCTTC
TRBV24-1,TRBD1,many,TRBJ2-1,CATSDWDRLDNEQFF,TGTGCCACCAGTGATTGGGACAGGCTCGACAATGAGCAGTTCTTC
TRBV20-1,.,few,TRBJ2-1,CSARNYRSSNEQFF,TGCAGTGCTAGAAACTACCGATCCTCCAATGAGCAGTTCTTC
TRBV5-1,TRBD2,many,TRBJ2-5,CASSLSGAPGGETQYF,TGCGCCAGCAGCTTGTCCGGTGCGCCCGGGGGGGAGACCCAGTACTTC
TRBV28,TRBD1,many,TRBJ1-6,CASSSGTGGSYNSPLHF,TGTGCCAGCAGCTCCGGGACAGGTGGCTCCTATAATTCACCCCTCCACTTT
TRBV7-2,TRBD1,many,TRBJ1-6,CASTRTGRSPLHF,TGTGCCAGCACCCGGACAGGGAGATCACCCCTCCACTTT
TRBV4-3,TRBD1,.,TRBJ1-1,CASSQGDRTTEAFF,TGCGCCAGCAGCCAAGGGGACAGGACCACTGAAGCTTTCTTT
TRBV28,.,many,TRBJ2-4,CASSSPSTVAKNIQYF,TGTGCCAGCAGTTCACCCTCGACGGTGGCCAAAAACATTCAGTACTTC
TRBV12-3/TRBV12-4,.,many,TRBJ2-5,CASSLGPGAVETQYF,TGTGCCAGCAGTTTGGGTCCTGGGGCCGTCGAGACCCAGTACTTC
TRBV5-1,.,.,TRBJ2-7,CASSLDGSSYEQYF,TGCGCCAGCAGCTTGGACGGCAGCTCCTACGAGCAGTACTTC
TRBV7-2,.,many,TRBJ2-5,CASSLVRRETQYF,TGTGCCAGCAGCTTAGTTAGGCGGGAGACCCAGTACTTC
TRBV29-1,.,many,TRBJ1-2,CSARQDDNYGYTF,TGCAGCGCCCGACAGGACGACAACTATGGCTACACCTTC
TRBV14,.,few,TRBJ1-6,CASSSSVGPNSPLHF,TGTGCCAGCAGCTCGTCTGTGGGGCCTAATTCACCCCTCCACTTT
TRBV5-6,TRBD2,many,TRBJ2-7,CASSQLAGNYEQYF,TGTGCCAGCAGCCAACTAGCGGGGAACTACGAGCAGTACTTC
TRBV3-1,.,many,TRBJ2-7,CASSQGQLYEQYF,TGTGCCAGCAGCCAGGGACAACTCTACGAGCAGTACTTC
TRBV20-1,.,many,TRBJ2-1,CSARVANSAYNEQFF,TGCAGTGCTAGAGTCGCAAACTCCGCCTACAATGAGCAGTTCTTC
TRBV6-1,.,few,TRBJ1-1,CATKEGPGRTEAFF,TGTGCCACCAAAGAAGGTCCAGGGCGGACTGAAGCTTTCTTT
TRBV11-2,TRBD1,.,TRBJ2-3,CASSKGAHTDTQYF,TGTGCCAGCAGCAAGGGGGCACATACAGATACGCAGTATTTT
TRBV7-2,TRBD2,many,TRBJ2-3,CASSLTGTRADTQYF,TGTGCCAGCAGCTTAACCGGGACTAGGGCAGATACGCAGTATTTT
TRBV5-1,TRBD2,many,TRBJ2-3,CASSLLLAGAADTQYF,TGCGCCAGCAGCTTATTACTAGCGGGAGCCGCAGATACGCAGTATTTT
TRBV7-2,.,.,TRBJ1-1,CASSPPGVRTEAFF,TGTGCCAGCAGCCCGCCAGGGGTTCGCACTGAAGCTTTCTTT
TRBV28,.,many,TRBJ2-5,CASSFFVSSLGAGETQYF,TGTGCCAGCAGTTTTTTTGTGTCTAGCTTAGGGGCGGGAGAGACCCAGTACTTC
TRBV6-6,.,many,TRBJ1-5,CASSPNSGQPQHF,TGTGCCAGCAGTCCAAACTCCGGACAGCCCCAGCATTTT
TRBV20-1,TRBD2,many,TRBJ2-3,CSATTSGRHTDTQYF,TGCAGTGCCACTACTAGCGGGAGGCACACAGATACGCAGTATTTT
TRBV7-9,.,many,TRBJ1-6,CASGGDSSYNSPLHF,TGTGCCAGCGGGGGAGACAGCTCCTATAATTCACCCCTCCACTTT
TRBV5-1,.,many,TRBJ2-1,CASSVVADQYNEQFF,TGCGCCAGCAGCGTAGTAGCGGACCAGTACAATGAGCAGTTCTTC
TRBV7-9,.,many,TRBJ2-2,CASSLKPGRRELFF,TGTGCCAGCAGCCTCAAACCTGGGCGCAGGGAGCTGTTTTTT
TRBV20-1,.,.,TRBJ1-1,CSALVPPGANTEAFF,TGCAGTGCCCTTGTCCCCCCGGGGGCGAACACTGAAGCTTTCTTT
TRBV6-1,.,many,TRBJ1-5,CASSEDWVTQDWSEGGQPQHF,TGTGCCAGCAGTGAAGATTGGGTGACTCAGGATTGGAGCGAAGGGGGACAGCCCCAGCATTTT
TRBV3-1,.,many,TRBJ1-1,CASSQGAGSEAFF,TGTGCCAGCAGCCAGGGGGCAGGGTCTGAAGCTTTCTTT
TRBV15,.,.,TRBJ2-1,CATSQLSDGIHNEQFF,TGTGCCACCAGCCAACTGTCCGACGGGATCCACAATGAGCAGTTCTTC
TRBV18,TRBD2,.,TRBJ2-7,CASSPAGGYEQYF,TGTGCCAGCTCACCCGCGGGGGGATACGAGCAGTACTTC
TRBV28,.,.,TRBJ1-2,CASSPSGNYGYTF,TGTGCCAGCAGTCCCTCAGGGAACTATGGCTACACCTTC
TRBV14,TRBD2,many,TRBJ2-7,CATSTSGSMSEQYF,TGTGCCACTTCTACTAGCGGGAGTATGAGCGAGCAGTACTTC
TRBV5-1,TRBD2,.,TRBJ2-5,CASSRGLAGRQETQYF,TGCGCCAGCAGCCGGGGTCTAGCGGGCCGCCAAGAGACCCAGTACTTC
TRBV7-6,.,many,TRBJ2-2,CASSVRMGTDTGELFF,TGTGCCAGCAGCGTGAGAATGGGTACGGACACCGGGGAGCTGTTTTTT
TRBV2,.,many,TRBJ2-1,CASSTAGDFSYNEQFF,TGTGCCAGCAGTACGGCGGGCGACTTTTCATACAATGAGCAGTTCTTC
TRBV6-5,.,many,TRBJ2-7,CASSYSRRGDKQYF,TGTGCCAGCAGTTACTCGAGACGAGGCGACAAGCAGTACTTC
TRBV12-3/TRBV12-4,.,many,TRBJ1-4,CASTARGSGTNEKLFF,TGTGCCAGCACTGCGAGAGGCAGTGGTACTAATGAAAAACTGTTTTTT
TRBV18,TRBD1,many,TRBJ2-7,CASRTSQGPEQYF,TGTGCCAGCCGGACTTCACAGGGGCCCGAGCAGTACTTC
TRBV28,TRBD1,.,TRBJ2-7,CASSSLTGGNEQYF,TGTGCCAGCAGTTCCCTAACAGGGGGGAACGAGCAGTACTTC
TRBV5-1,TRBD2,many,TRBJ2-1,CASSSGLADSYNEQFF,TGCGCCAGCAGCTCGGGACTAGCGGACTCCTACAATGAGCAGTTCTTC
TRBV7-8,.,few,TRBJ2-3,CASSARLQISTDTQYF,TGTGCCAGCAGCGCGCGACTACAAATTAGCACAGATACGCAGTATTTT
TRBV5-1,.,many,TRBJ1-1,CASSPSTGNTEAFF,TGCGCCAGCAGCCCTTCCACAGGGAACACTGAAGCTTTCTTT
TRBV5-1,TRBD2,many,TRBJ2-7,CASSFSFLAEPYEQYF,TGCGCCAGCAGCTTTAGTTTTCTAGCGGAGCCCTACGAGCAGTACTTC